The 29 T cell receptor beta chains given below trace back to one sample, sequenced in a study of tumor-infiltrating lymphocytes in primary liver carcinoma. Germline DNA was also extracted, while the blood RNA originated from unsorted whole blood. TCR beta cDNA came from roughly 550 ng total RNA, primed with a constant-region primer. Construction of TCR beta libraries relied on three successive nested multiplex PCR rounds employing slightly modified ARM-PCR. Researchers ran the first two PCR rounds for roughly 11 cycles each with TRBV1-TRBV30 forward primers and a C-beta reverse primer. TCRdb recomputed calls from the multiplex PCR reads with MiXCR, one row per CDR3 protein. The sample contains about 200,000 distinct CDR3 sequences, 65% of which appear only once. Sequencing was done on a sample of peripheral blood. These receptors came from an older woman with primary liver carcinoma and hepatitis B virus infection.

This chain connects TRBV7-3 to TRBJ2-2; 14 bases match TRBD2. This CDR3 is 16 amino acids long. Unmatched junction bases numbered 13, after V lost 11 bases and J lost 8 bases. Germline CDR1 reads SGHTA; CDR2 reads FQGTGA. The CDR3 loop reads CAGPHPGLAGAGELFF. DNA of the CDR3: TGTGCCGGCCCCCATCCGGGACTAGCGGGAGCTGGGGAGCTGTTTTTT.

The V gene is TRBV29-1, the J gene TRBJ1-2, with 8 positions matching TRBD1. Trimming at V came to 3 bases and at J to 2 bases, leaving 2 bases not matched to a gene. The CDR3 consists of 13 residues. Germline CDR1 reads SQVTM; CDR2 reads ANQGSEA. This chain's CDR3 is CSVEDRVNYGYTF. The CDR3 DNA follows: TGCAGCGTTGAGGACAGGGTGAACTATGGCTACACCTTC.

Details on this clonotype: One junction end does not reproduce the germline sequence, and a read error may be involved. The chain joins TRBV11-3 to TRBJ2-7; possible D gene TRBD2, 5 bases. The CDR3 is made up of 15 amino acids. Germline lookup yields CDR1 SGHNT and CDR2 YENEEA. In DNA, the CDR3 is TGTGGCAGCAGCCTTATGGCCACGAGGGTCGACGAGCAGTACTTC. It encodes CGSSLMATRVDEQYF.

To note about this clonotype: At one end, the junction sequence differs from germline, possibly due to a read error. This chain connects TRBV11-1 to TRBJ2-5; tentative D call: TRBD2 (6 bases). CDR1 is SGHAT, CDR2 FQDESV, per germline (reference sequence). CDR3 length equals 17 residues. Here the CDR3 DNA reads TGTGCCAGCAGCTTAGCGGGCCGTGGGACTTTCCAAGGGACCCAGTACTTC. It yields the protein CASSLAGRGTFQGTQYF.

The gene calls are TRBV5-5 and TRBJ2-1; weak D call: TRBD1 (6 bases). The CDR3 consists of 12 residues. The germline gives CDR1 SGHKS, CDR2 YYEKEE (reference sequence). Trimming took off 5 bases at V and 9 bases at J, with 12 bases between the two ends. The CDR3 loop is CASRLQGGEQFF. The CDR3 nucleotides read TGTGCCAGCAGATTACAGGGTGGTGAGCAGTTCTTC.

This chain connects TRBV5-1 to TRBJ2-7; 7 bases match TRBD2. This CDR3 has 13 amino acids. J was trimmed by 3 bases and V by 5 bases; bases with no gene match: 5. Germline CDR1 and CDR2: SGHRS and YFSETQ. The CDR3 sequence: CASRSPSGYEQYF. CDR3 nucleotides: TGCGCCAGCAGATCTCCTAGCGGCTACGAGCAGTACTTC. Filled out from reference TRBV5-1 and TRBJ2-7, the complete variable domain reads KAGVTQTPRYLIKTRGQQVTLSCSPISGHRSVSWYQQTPGQGLQFLFEYFSETQRNKGNFPGRFSGRQFSNSRSEMNVSTLELGDSALYLCASRSPSGYEQYFGPGTRLTVT.

The chain links TRBV29-1 to TRBJ2-2; weak D call: TRBD1 (6 bases). Germline assignment: CDR1 SQVTM and CDR2 ANQGSEA. The CDR3 loop spans 15 amino acids. V was clipped by 4 bases and J by 8 bases, with 20 bases between them. CDR3 DNA sequence: TGCAGCGTTGGATCAGGGGCGGGTAGCACTGGGGAGCTGTTTTTT. This gives the protein CSVGSGAGSTGELFF.

About this clonotype itself: As the CDR3 is not closed by the conserved phenylalanine or tryptophan, this likely results from a read error. The chain carries TRBV5-6 and TRBJ2-1; D possibly uses TRBD1 or TRBD2 (6 bases each). There are 16 residues in the CDR3. Germline CDR1 is SGHDT and CDR2 is YYEEEE. The CDR3 sequence: CGSSQEGESSYNEQFS. CDR3 DNA: TGTGGCAGCAGCCAGGAGGGGGAGAGCTCCTACAATGAGCAGTTCTCC.

As to this clonotype: One junction end does not reproduce the germline sequence, and a read error may be involved. This chain joins TRBV6-5 and TRBJ2-1; a weak D match, TRBD2 (6 bases). This CDR3 region has 14 residues. Germline V gives CDR1 MNHEY, CDR2 SVGAGI. The CDR3 region is CTSSTGGLYNEQFF. CDR3 DNA: TGTACCAGCAGTACGGGTGGACTATACAATGAGCAGTTCTTC.

This clonotype was recorded once. One end of the junction is discordant with germline, which a read error may explain. The chain links TRBV11-1 to TRBJ2-1, with D unclear. The CDR3 runs to 13 residues. Germline-derived CDR1 and CDR2 are SGHAT and FQDESV (reference sequence). The chain's CDR3 is CASGLDTYDEQCF. CDR3 DNA sequence: TGTGCCAGCGGCTTAGACACCTACGATGAGCAGTGCTTC.

Regarding this clonotype: A much larger clone differs from this one at a single base, so this may be a read error. This chain uses TRBV4-1 with TRBJ2-3; no clear D. Germline CDR1 reads MGHRA; CDR2 reads YSYEKL. The CDR3 is made up of 11 amino acids. CDR3 DNA sequence: TGCGCCAGCAACCAATCAGATACGCAGTATTTT. Its translation: CASNQSDTQYF.

For this clonotype: This may arise from a read error, as a much more abundant clone is one base away. This chain uses TRBV12-5 with TRBJ2-3; D uncertain. CDR3 length: 13 residues. Germline CDR1 is LGHNT and CDR2 is FRNRAP. As DNA, the CDR3 is TGTGATAGTGTCCTCCCGGGCACAGATACGCAGTATTTT. Amino acids: CDSVLPGTDTQYF.

Only a few counts were recorded for this clonotype. One end of the junction does not line up with germline, which may come from a read error. This sequence joins TRBV29-1 and TRBJ1-4, with D hard to call. The germline V gene has CDR1 SQVTM and CDR2 ANQGSEA. The CDR3 contains 13 residues. Written as DNA, the CDR3 is TGCAGCGTTGAAGGAACCCGGGCTGGAAAATTGTTTTTT. Translated, it gives CSVEGTRAGKLFF.

Note on this clonotype: A single base separates this from a much larger clone, so it may be a read error. J is TRBJ2-7 and V is TRBV29-1; D is perhaps TRBD1 (6 bases). The CDR3 extends over 12 amino acids. Germline V gives CDR1 SQVTM, CDR2 ANQGSEA. CDR3 loop: CSVDRGLDDQYF. CDR3 nucleotides: TGCAGCGTTGACAGGGGTCTCGACGATCAGTACTTC.

The CDR3 DNA reads as TGTGCCAGCTCCGGCCAGAGGACAGGATCATTAGCTACGCAGTATTTT. This sequence encodes CASSGQRTGSLATQYF. The V call is TRBV18, the J call TRBJ2-3; 7 bases agree with TRBD1. Per germline, CDR1 KGHSH and CDR2 LQKENI. With 6 bases clipped from V and 8 bases from J, the junction kept 17 bases outside the gene matches. The CDR3 extends over 16 amino acids.

In regard to this clonotype: A junction boundary mismatches the germline segment, possibly from a read error. CDR3 DNA: TGTGGCAGCAGCTGGATACAGGGAAATACCATATATTTT. Its protein product is CGSSWIQGNTIYF. The chain employs TRBV11-2 and TRBJ1-3, with D possibly matching TRBD1 (6 bases). The CDR3 contains 13 residues. The germline CDR1 and CDR2 sequences are SGHAT and FQNNGV.

This clonotype appeared a few times. The chain joins TRBV30 to TRBJ2-7, with 12 bases that match TRBD2. The CDR3 has 14 amino acids. The ends lost 1 base at V and 7 bases at J; junction bases unmatched: 5. Germline loops: CDR1 GTSNPN, CDR2 SVGIG (reference sequence). The CDR3: CAWSGLAGAREQYF. The CDR3 nucleotides are TGTGCCTGGAGTGGACTAGCGGGAGCGCGGGAGCAGTACTTC.

Regarding this clonotype: A much larger clone lies one base from this, so it may be a read error. V is TRBV30 and J is TRBJ2-3; D is perhaps TRBD1 (6 bases). Trimming left V 5 bases short and J 4 bases short, with 19 bases between. Germline V gives CDR1 GTSNPN, CDR2 SVGIG (reference sequence). This CDR3 is 15 amino acids long. Here the CDR3 reads CAWGRGHRTADTQYF. In nucleotides, the CDR3 is TGTGCCTGGGGACGTGGGCACAGGACAGCAGATACGCAGTATTTT.

This clonotype was detected ten times or more. V usage is TRBV12-3 or TRBV12-4 and J usage is TRBJ1-1; D may be TRBD1 (5 bases). CDR3 size: 13 residues. The V end lost 7 bases, the J end lost 4 bases, and 13 bases lay between the germline ends. The CDR3 protein is CASTLLGGTEAFF. CDR3 in DNA: TGTGCCAGCACCCTCCTGGGGGGCACTGAAGCTTTCTTT.

This clonotype came up a few times. The CDR3 spells CASTRPGTGNGNTIYF. The CDR3 DNA is TGTGCCAGCACCCGTCCCGGGACAGGGAATGGAAACACCATATATTTT. The chain is built from TRBV6-1 and TRBJ1-3, with TRBD1 matching over 9 bases. The CDR3 length is 16 residues. Per germline, CDR1 MNHNS and CDR2 SASEGT. Unmatched junction bases numbered 10, after V lost 7 bases and J lost 3 bases.

The chain joins TRBV6-6 to TRBJ2-2; D remains ambiguous. Trimming cost V 8 bases and J 4 bases, with 17 bases left between them. Looked up from germline, CDR1 is MNHNY and CDR2 is SVGAGI (reference sequence). CDR3 length: 15 amino acids. This CDR3 reads CASGRAKGLTGELFF. CDR3 bases: TGTGCCAGCGGCCGTGCGAAAGGCCTCACCGGGGAGCTGTTTTTT.

For this clonotype: The junction shows a germline mismatch at one end, possibly a read error. The chain couples TRBV11-3 to TRBJ1-2; tentatively, D is TRBD1 (5 bases). In germline, CDR1 is SGHNT, CDR2 YENEEA. CDR3 length: 14 residues. The CDR3 region has the DNA TGTGCCAGCAGCTTGGGGGGAACTAACTATGGCTATACCTTC. Its translation: CASSLGGTNYGYTF.

This clonotype was detected many times. The chain combines TRBV6-2 or TRBV6-3 with TRBJ2-7; 10 nucleotides align to TRBD2. V lost 7 bases to trimming and J lost 4 bases; unmatched junction nucleotides: 13. Germline CDR1 reads MNHEY; CDR2 reads SVGEGT. The CDR3 has 16 residues. CDR3 in amino acids: CASTNPSGRALYEQYF. CDR3 DNA sequence: TGTGCCAGCACCAACCCCAGCGGGAGGGCCTTGTACGAGCAGTACTTC.

As regards this clonotype: Germline and junction disagree at one end, which may indicate a read error. V gene TRBV11-2 combines with J gene TRBJ1-4; TRBD1 matches 8 bases. Per the germline V gene, CDR1 is SGHAT and CDR2 is FQNNGV. The CDR3 runs to 14 residues. Written as DNA, the CDR3 is TGTGCCAGCGGCTGGGACAGGTCTAATGAAAAACTGTTCTTT. Translated: CASGWDRSNEKLFF.

The rearrangement uses TRBV28 and TRBJ2-2; no clear D gene. With 11 bases removed from V and 1 base from J, the gap between germline ends came to 11 bases. Germline V CDR1 and CDR2: MDHEN, SYDVKM. The CDR3 extends over 13 amino acids. CDR3 loop: CAAFRRNTGELFF. The CDR3 DNA reads TGTGCCGCTTTCCGGCGGAACACCGGGGAGCTGTTTTTT.

This clonotype was found many times. The gene calls are TRBV4-1 and TRBJ2-7, with D possibly called TRBD1 or TRBD2 (7 bases each). From germline, CDR1 is MGHRA and CDR2 YSYEKL. Trimming removed 1 base at V and 7 bases at J, with 20 bases between. The CDR3 consists of 16 residues. Here the CDR3 reads CASSQGGGRGSREQYF. CDR3 in DNA: TGCGCCAGCAGCCAAGGGGGGGGCAGGGGGTCTCGTGAGCAGTACTTC.

Points on this clonotype: A read error may produce the germline difference seen at one junction end. V gene TRBV7-9 combines with J gene TRBJ2-1, with D unclear. CDR1 is SEHNR and CDR2 is FQNEAQ in the germline V gene (reference sequence). The CDR3 is 13 residues long. CDR3 loop: CANSLMAYSEQFF. CDR3 coding DNA: TGTGCCAACAGCTTGATGGCCTACAGTGAGCAGTTCTTC. The complete variable domain, with remaining parts taken from reference TRBV7-9 and TRBJ2-1, reads DTGVSQNPRHKITKRGQNVTFRCDPISEHNRLYWYRQTLGQGPEFLTYFQNEAQLEKSRLLSDRFSAERPKGSFSTLEIQRTEQGDSAMYLCANSLMAYSEQFFGPGTRLTVL.

Notes on this clonotype: Mismatch with germline at one junction end may stem from a read error. The rearrangement links TRBV28 to TRBJ1-1; a possible D gene is TRBD1 (5 bases). This CDR3 is built from 14 residues. The V gene's germline CDR1 is MDHEN and CDR2 SYDVKM. As DNA, the CDR3 is TGTGCCAGCAATTTATCTCGGGACCAAGGGGAAGCTTTCTTT. Residues: CASNLSRDQGEAFF.

Comment on this clonotype: This CDR3 fails to terminate in the conserved phenylalanine or tryptophan, so it likely reflects a read error. Here the CDR3 reads CASSLGTGGKLEQFI. DNA of the CDR3: TGTGCTAGCAGCTTAGGAACTGGCGGGAAGCTTGAGCAGTTCATC. The rearrangement links TRBV11-3 to TRBJ2-1, with TRBD2 as a possible D gene (6 bases). Per the germline V gene, CDR1 is SGHNT and CDR2 is YENEEA. This CDR3 region has 15 residues.